This entry lists 11 T cell receptor beta chains sequenced from one sample in a study of blood T cell repertoires in COVID-19. Here immunoSEQ multiplex PCR was the method, and the copy in TCRdb shows in-frame clones only, minus some. The sample contains 330,000 or so clones, about nine tenths of which appear only once. The sample taken for sequencing was PBMCs or T cells enriched from blood (not recorded which). The source is a woman younger than 45 who had been exposed to COVID-19.

This sequence joins TRBV7-6 and TRBJ2-7, with D maybe TRBD2 (6 bases). Germline V CDR1 and CDR2: SGHVS, FNYEAQ. CDR3 length equals 16 residues. Trimming pared 5 bases from V and 0 bases from J, leaving 17 bases between. CDR3 sequence: CASSEGSSASSYEQYF. CDR3 bases: TGTGCCAGCAGCGAGGGCTCTAGCGCTAGCTCCTACGAGCAGTACTTC.

The rearrangement uses TRBV5-6 and TRBJ1-2; 7 bases fit TRBD1. The CDR3 sequence is 18 residues long. The V gene end was trimmed by 2 bases and the J gene end by 3 bases; junction bases not matched to a gene: 16. Germline CDR1 is SGHDT and CDR2 is YYEEEE. CDR3 bases: TGTGCCAGCAGCTTCTTCCTAGCGGGGGACAGCCGTTACTATGGCTACACCTTC. This translates into CASSFFLAGDSRYYGYTF.

The DNA of the CDR3 is TGTGCCAGTTCAGGGGATTCCACTTACGAGCAGTACTTC. This sequence encodes CASSGDSTYEQYF. This chain joins TRBV28 and TRBJ2-7, with a weak D call TRBD1 (6 bases). The CDR3 has 13 residues. Trimming stripped 9 bases from V and 4 bases from J, with 16 bases between. Germline V gives CDR1 MDHEN, CDR2 SYDVKM.

The rearrangement uses TRBV30 and TRBJ2-1, with 13 bases fitting TRBD2. The junction had 4 bases not matched to a gene; V was cut back by 0 bases and J by 8 bases. The CDR3 covers 15 residues. CDR1 GTSNPN and CDR2 SVGIG come from the germline V gene (reference sequence). The CDR3 here is CAWSVTSGRAHEQFF. CDR3 bases: TGTGCCTGGAGTGTCACTAGCGGGAGGGCCCATGAGCAGTTCTTC.

This sequence joins TRBV2 and TRBJ2-3, with TRBD1 matching 9 bases. CDR3 size: 20 residues. Germline V gene lookup returns CDR1 SNHLY and CDR2 FYNNEI. J lost 1 base, V lost 2 bases, and 16 bases had no gene match. CDR3 DNA sequence: TGTGCCAGCAGTGAAAGGTCAAGCCGTGGACAGGGGTCCGGCACAGATACGCAGTATTTT. Its protein product is CASSERSSRGQGSGTDTQYF.

This clone showed up just a few times. The chain has TRBV12-3 or TRBV12-4 and TRBJ1-2; D not resolved. The CDR3 is 13 amino acids. V shed 3 bases and J shed 7 bases, with 12 bases lying between them. The CDR3 nucleotides read TGTGCCAGCAGTTTTGGCTCGCGGGCTGGCTACACCTTC. This translates into CASSFGSRAGYTF.

The J gene is TRBJ1-1, the V gene TRBV3-1 (or the pseudogene TRBV3-2); D might be TRBD1 (5 bases). Deletions cut 4 bases from V and 3 bases from J, with 21 bases between. Germline V gene data show CDR1 as LGHDT and CDR2 as YNNKEL (reference sequence). This CDR3 is 17 amino acids long. CDR3 in DNA: TGTGCCAGCAGCCCCGCCCGGGGGGGATATGAGTACACTGAAGCTTTCTTT. The encoded protein is CASSPARGGYEYTEAFF.

The CDR3 protein is CASSFLRVGNTEAFF. The CDR3 DNA follows: TGTGCCAGCAGTTTTCTTCGGGTCGGGAACACTGAAGCTTTCTTT. V gene TRBV28 combines with J gene TRBJ1-1; the D is unclear. There are 15 residues in the CDR3. Deletions cut 3 bases from V and 1 base from J, with 12 bases between. Germline V gene lookup returns CDR1 MDHEN and CDR2 SYDVKM.

Turning to this clone: The junction departs from the called germline gene at one end, perhaps through a read error. Other DNA sequences in the same sample also yield this CDR3. CDR3 sequence reads: CASSYPQGSDTQYF. In DNA, the CDR3 is TGTGCTAGCAGCTACCCACAGGGTTCAGATACGCAGTATTTT. This chain connects TRBV7-9 to TRBJ2-3, with D possibly matching TRBD1 (6 bases). CDR1 and CDR2 (germline): SEHNR, FQNEAQ (reference sequence). This CDR3 contains 14 residues.

V is TRBV27 and J is TRBJ2-7; 12 nucleotides match TRBD2. Germline V gene lookup returns CDR1 MNHEY and CDR2 SMNVEV (reference sequence). After removal of 4 bases from V and 4 bases from J, the junction contained 2 bases not matched to a gene. This CDR3 has 14 residues. This CDR3 is CASSSGTSGYEQYF. The CDR3 DNA is TGTGCCAGCAGTTCCGGGACTAGCGGGTACGAGCAGTACTTC.

The rearrangement links TRBV6-5 to TRBJ1-4; possibly TRBD1 for D (5 bases). There are 14 residues in the CDR3. V was shortened by 8 bases and J by 0 bases, with 10 bases between the two germline ends. Germline assignment: CDR1 MNHEY and CDR2 SVGAGI. The CDR3 nucleotides read TGTGCCAGCTCACCGACAGCAACTAATGAAAAACTGTTTTTT. Its protein product is CASSPTATNEKLFF.